This passage covers 12 T cell receptor beta chains from one sample sequenced in a study of blood T cell repertoires in COVID-19. Here immunoSEQ multiplex PCR was the method, and the copy in TCRdb shows in-frame clones only, minus some. The table includes approximately 300,000 clones, about 90% detected once. The sequencing input was peripheral blood. These receptors all stem from a woman aged 40 to 55 with acute or convalescent COVID-19.

The chain couples TRBV5-6 to TRBJ2-4; D unresolved. The germline gives CDR1 SGHDT, CDR2 YYEEEE. The length of the CDR3 is 15 residues. V was shortened by 4 bases and J by 0 bases, with 11 bases between the two germline ends. For the CDR3, the DNA is TGTGCCAGCAGCAGACAAGGCCTAGCCAAAAACATTCAGTACTTC. Its protein is CASSRQGLAKNIQYF.

The chain combines TRBV15 with TRBJ2-3, with 7 bases aligning to TRBD2. Germline values: CDR1 LNHNV, CDR2 YYDKDF (reference sequence). The V gene end was trimmed by 1 base and the J gene end by 5 bases; junction bases not matched to a gene: 3. The CDR3 extends over 14 amino acids. CDR3: CATSRVGGVDTQYF. The CDR3 DNA sequence: TGTGCCACCAGCAGAGTGGGGGGGGTAGATACGCAGTATTTT.

In this sample, this clone turned up once. The rearrangement links TRBV24-1 to TRBJ1-4; 8 bases align to TRBD1. The germline CDR1 and CDR2 sequences are KGHDR and SFDVKD. V was clipped by 3 bases and J by 4 bases; unmatched bases: 6. The CDR3 contains 16 residues. Written as DNA, the CDR3 is TGTGCCACCAGTGATGGGGGGACAGGCGTTAATGAAAAACTGTTTTTT. Translated, it gives CATSDGGTGVNEKLFF.

The chain uses TRBV29-1 and TRBJ1-2; a possible D gene is TRBD1 (6 bases). The V gene lost 7 bases and the J gene lost 3 bases, with 15 bases spanning the gap. Per the germline V gene, CDR1 is SQVTM and CDR2 is ANQGSEA. The CDR3 is 13 amino acids. CDR3: CSGRNRDDYGYTF. The CDR3 DNA is TGCAGCGGTAGGAACAGGGACGACTATGGCTACACCTTC.

This clone was observed a single time. The gene calls are TRBV25-1 and TRBJ2-1, with 9 bases lining up with TRBD1. This CDR3 has 14 amino acids. Germline-derived CDR1 and CDR2 are MGHDK and SYGVNS. V was clipped by 4 bases and J by 5 bases; unmatched bases: 3. For the CDR3, the DNA is TGTGCCAGCAGTGGGACAGGGGTCAACAATGAGCAGTTCTTC. The encoded protein is CASSGTGVNNEQFF.

The chain is built from TRBV7-9 and TRBJ2-1; the match to TRBD1 covers 11 bases. With 6 bases clipped from V and 2 bases from J, the junction kept 15 bases outside the gene matches. Germline V gives CDR1 SEHNR, CDR2 FQNEAQ (reference sequence). The CDR3 covers 19 residues. CDR3 region: CASRPLTGTGGSTYNEQFF. The DNA of the CDR3 is TGTGCCAGCAGACCCCTCACCGGGACAGGGGGTTCAACCTACAATGAGCAGTTCTTC.

The gene calls are TRBV20-1 and TRBJ1-4, with a weak D call TRBD1 (5 bases). The V end was cut by 3 bases, the J end by 3 bases, with 11 bases between. This CDR3 has 14 amino acids. Germline assignment: CDR1 DFQATT and CDR2 SNEGSKA (reference sequence). The CDR3 loop reads CSASEGLANEKLFF. The CDR3 DNA is TGCAGTGCTAGTGAGGGGCTGGCTAATGAAAAACTGTTTTTT.

The chain has TRBV6-5 and TRBJ2-5; the match to TRBD1 covers 9 bases. The length of the CDR3 is 14 residues. Trimming took 6 bases from V and 5 from J; bases not matched to a gene: 7. Per germline, CDR1 MNHEY and CDR2 SVGAGI. CDR3 nucleotide sequence: TGTGCCAGCAGGCCGGGACAGGGTCACGAGACCCAGTACTTC. Its protein is CASRPGQGHETQYF.

The chain employs TRBV7-9 and TRBJ2-5; 8 bases agree with TRBD1. With 5 bases clipped from V and 3 bases from J, the junction kept 14 bases outside the gene matches. The CDR3 contains 17 residues. Per the germline V gene, CDR1 is SEHNR and CDR2 is FQNEAQ (reference sequence). The CDR3 sequence: CASSPGPGQEEKETQYF. The CDR3, as DNA: TGTGCCAGCAGCCCCGGGCCGGGACAGGAAGAAAAAGAGACCCAGTACTTC.

This chain connects TRBV7-6 to TRBJ1-3; TRBD1 agrees at 9 bases. The germline V gene has CDR1 SGHVS and CDR2 FNYEAQ. Trimming at V came to 6 bases and at J to 4 bases, leaving 7 bases not matched to a gene. The CDR3 totals 15 residues. CDR3 nucleotide sequence: TGTGCCAGCAGTCTACAGGGGGCATCAGGAAACACCATATATTTT. Protein sequence: CASSLQGASGNTIYF.

The chain recombines TRBV7-9 with TRBJ2-1, with D possibly matching TRBD1 (5 bases). The CDR3 totals 14 residues. Looked up from germline, CDR1 is SEHNR and CDR2 is FQNEAQ (reference sequence). V was trimmed by 1 base and J by 1 base, leaving 5 bases between them. The CDR3 DNA reads TGTGCCAGCAGCTTAGGGACATCCTACAATGAGCAGTTCTTC. Translated: CASSLGTSYNEQFF.

As DNA, the CDR3 is TGCGCCAGCAGCGGGGTGGGAGGGGAGTATTCACCCCTCCACTTT. This gives the protein CASSGVGGEYSPLHF. V usage is TRBV5-1 and J usage is TRBJ1-6, with TRBD1 as a possible D gene (5 bases). Trimming pared 4 bases from V and 8 bases from J, leaving 16 bases between. The CDR3 covers 15 residues. Germline CDR1 SGHRS, CDR2 YFSETQ.